A single sample gave rise to the 12 T cell receptor beta chains below, sequenced in a study of Graves' ophthalmopathy and Graves' hyperthyroidism. As the template, RNA transcripts were used to amplify TCR beta CDR3 regions. Second-round multiplex PCR followed a first-round RT-PCR using HTBI primers. TCRdb used MiXCR to reprocess the multiplex PCR reads, holding one entry per CDR3 protein. The sample shows about 700,000 distinct CDR3 sequences, 40% of them seen only once. Sequenced: peripheral blood. The receptor source for this set is an adult man with Graves' ophthalmopathy.

The chain is built from TRBV6-5 and TRBJ1-4, with D unclear. Deletions cut 4 bases from V and 4 bases from J, with 7 bases between. This CDR3 region has 13 residues. Germline loops: CDR1 MNHEY, CDR2 SVGAGI. CDR3 region: CASSLGFNEKLFF. In nucleotides, the CDR3 is TGTGCCAGCAGTTTGGGCTTTAATGAAAAACTGTTTTTT.

This rearrangement joins TRBV20-1 to TRBJ1-1; D is possibly TRBD1 (5 bases). Germline-derived CDR1 and CDR2 are DFQATT and SNEGSKA (reference sequence). This CDR3 is built from 16 residues. Trimming pared 0 bases from V and 3 bases from J, leaving 17 bases between. The CDR3 protein is CSARDRGRGPHTEAFF. DNA of the CDR3: TGCAGTGCTAGAGATAGGGGAAGGGGACCCCACACTGAAGCTTTCTTT.

Concerning this clonotype: At one of its ends the junction is not consistent with the germline gene, which may arise from a read error. The V gene is TRBV7-9, the J gene TRBJ2-2, with 7 bases matching TRBD1. The CDR3 totals 17 residues. Germline CDR1 reads SEHNR; CDR2 reads FQNEAQ (reference sequence). The CDR3 loop reads CASSPPRGTVNTGELFF. Written as DNA, the CDR3 is TGCGCCAGCAGCCCCCCTCGTGGGACAGTGAACACCGGGGAGCTGTTTTTT.

The genes are TRBV9 and TRBJ2-7; 10 nucleotides align to TRBD1. The CDR3 has 15 residues. The junction had 7 bases not matched to a gene; V was cut back by 4 bases and J by 3 bases. CDR1 and CDR2 (germline): SGDLS, YYNGEE. The CDR3 loop is CASSPSGTGVYEQYF. CDR3 coding DNA: TGTGCCAGCAGCCCATCCGGGACAGGGGTCTACGAGCAGTACTTC.

The rearrangement uses TRBV20-1 and TRBJ2-7; 11 positions match TRBD1. Germline trimming cut 0 bases from V and 12 bases from J; bases unmatched to any gene: 1. Germline CDR1 and CDR2: DFQATT and SNEGSKA (reference sequence). The CDR3 runs to 11 residues. The CDR3 nucleotides are TGCAGTGCTAGAGAGGACAGGGGGCGGTACTTC. Protein product: CSAREDRGRYF.

This clonotype was seen repeatedly, ten times or more. The V and J genes are TRBV7-9 and TRBJ2-7; no clear D. V dropped 5 bases and J dropped 0 bases, with 14 bases sitting between them. The CDR3 is made up of 15 amino acids. The germline CDR1 and CDR2 sequences are SEHNR and FQNEAQ (reference sequence). The CDR3 reads CASSKTTESSYEQYF. CDR3 nucleotide sequence: TGTGCCAGCAGCAAGACCACAGAGAGCTCCTACGAGCAGTACTTC. The variable domain in full, with the rest retrieved from reference TRBV7-9 and TRBJ2-7, is DTGVSQNPRHKITKRGQNVTFRCDPISEHNRLYWYRQTLGQGPEFLTYFQNEAQLEKSRLLSDRFSAERPKGSFSTLEIQRTEQGDSAMYLCASSKTTESSYEQYFGPGTRLTVT.

This clonotype appeared once. A much larger clone lies a single base off, so this may be a read error. The chain joins TRBV7-6 to TRBJ2-5; D possibly corresponds to TRBD2 (5 bases). The CDR3 sequence is 16 residues long. Per the germline V gene, CDR1 is SGHVS and CDR2 is FNYEAQ. CDR3 bases: TGTGCCAGCAGCTTAATAGCCGGGGAACCTCAAGAGACCCAGCACTTC. Its translation: CASSLIAGEPQETQHF.

This clonotype occurred a few times. The chain joins TRBV29-1 to TRBJ2-7; 9 positions agree with TRBD1. CDR1 SQVTM and CDR2 ANQGSEA come from the germline V gene. Germline trimming cut 7 bases from V and 2 bases from J; bases unmatched to any gene: 12. The CDR3 is made up of 15 amino acids. CDR3 residues: CSAAQGAYTAYEQYF. The CDR3 DNA is TGCAGCGCTGCACAGGGGGCCTACACTGCCTACGAGCAGTACTTC.

Ten or more counts support this clonotype. The CDR3 region has the DNA TGTGCCAGCAGGACGGTCTATCAGCCCCAGCATTTT. Encoded protein: CASRTVYQPQHF. The chain is built from TRBV6-1 and TRBJ1-5; D uncertain. The length of the CDR3 is 12 residues. Deletions cut 6 bases from V and 5 bases from J, with 8 bases between. CDR1 MNHNS and CDR2 SASEGT come from the germline V gene.

This clonotype showed up many times. The rearrangement links TRBV29-1 to TRBJ1-1; D may be TRBD1 (6 bases). There are 17 residues in the CDR3. Germline CDR1 and CDR2: SQVTM and ANQGSEA. The germline V and J ends were trimmed by 6 bases and 1 base, with 24 bases remaining between them. The CDR3 region is CSVVGLLHRASNTEAFF. The DNA for the CDR3 is TGCAGCGTGGTGGGGCTTCTACACAGGGCTTCGAACACTGAAGCTTTCTTT.

Turning to this clonotype: This clone may be a read error of a much larger clone one base away. The gene calls are TRBV15 and TRBJ2-5, with D perhaps TRBD2 (5 bases). Per the germline V gene, CDR1 is LNHNV and CDR2 is YYDKDF (reference sequence). This CDR3 is built from 16 residues. The CDR3 is CATSGEGSSSSFSQYF. The CDR3 DNA is TGTGCCACCAGCGGAGAAGGGTCTAGCTCGTCATTTTCCCAGTACTTC.

This clonotype has only one observation. The chain uses TRBV7-3 and TRBJ2-7; no reliable D call. Trimming shortened V by 1 base and J by 6 bases, and 7 bases separated the two germline ends. The CDR3 extends over 12 amino acids. Germline CDR1 reads SGHTA; CDR2 reads FQGTGA. The CDR3 protein is CASSLIVGEQYF. CDR3 in DNA: TGTGCCAGCAGCTTAATAGTCGGCGAGCAGTACTTC.